The text below deals with one T cell receptor beta chain. This sample was taken from a study of blood T cell repertoires in COVID-19. Sequencing used immunoSEQ multiplex PCR; TCRdb keeps in-frame clones, though not all of them. This sample has around 330,000 clones, with approximately 88% found just once. The sample comprised PBMCs or T cells enriched from blood (not recorded which). The receptor comes from a woman younger than 30 who had recovered from COVID-19.

DNA of the CDR3: TGTGCCAGCAGCCAGATCGCGGTAAACTATGGCTACACCTTC. Residues: CASSQIAVNYGYTF. The chain links TRBV7-9 to TRBJ1-2, with D unresolved. The V end was cut by 5 bases, the J end by 2 bases, with 12 bases between. This CDR3 is built from 14 residues. Germline CDR1 SEHNR, CDR2 FQNEAQ (reference sequence).